This is a list of T cell receptor beta chains from one sample in a study of T cell responses to AZD1222 COVID-19 vaccine. Generated by immunoSEQ multiplex PCR, the TCRdb table keeps only in-frame clones and is missing some. The table includes about 110,000 clones, 94% detected once. Source: peripheral blood, taken 28 days after the second AZD1222 dose. Receptor source: an adult who received the AZD1222 COVID-19 vaccine. CDR3s include the opening cysteine and the closing phenylalanine or tryptophan. The order of the fields is CDR3 protein, CDR3 DNA, clone size, CDR3 length, V gene, J gene, D gene. D genes are given only for firm matches. Clone sizes are given selectively: once, few, many, or a class where the clone is expanded.

cdr3_aa: CASSSGTGYYEQYF
cdr3_nt: TGTGCCAGCAGCTCCGGGACAGGTTACTACGAGCAGTACTTC
clone_size: -
cdr3_length: 14
v_call: TRBV7-2
j_call: TRBJ2-7
d_call: TRBD1

cdr3_aa: CASSVDMVYETQYF
cdr3_nt: TGTGCCAGCAGCGTCGACATGGTTTACGAGACCCAGTACTTC
clone_size: -
cdr3_length: 14
v_call: TRBV9
j_call: TRBJ2-5
d_call: -

cdr3_aa: CASSDSGTGISPLHF
cdr3_nt: TGTGCCAGCAGCGATTCCGGGACAGGGATCTCACCCCTCCACTTT
clone_size: -
cdr3_length: 15
v_call: TRBV6-1
j_call: TRBJ1-6
d_call: TRBD1

cdr3_aa: CASSLIGSFPSYNEQFF
cdr3_nt: TGTGCCAGCAGTTTAATCGGGAGCTTTCCCTCCTACAATGAGCAGTTCTTC
clone_size: -
cdr3_length: 17
v_call: TRBV27
j_call: TRBJ2-1
d_call: -

cdr3_aa: CASSYSGRTNYGYTF
cdr3_nt: TGTGCCAGCAGTTACTCGGGCAGGACTAACTATGGCTACACCTTC
clone_size: -
cdr3_length: 15
v_call: TRBV6-5
j_call: TRBJ1-2
d_call: -

cdr3_aa: CASSLPGQGNTEAFF
cdr3_nt: TGTGCCAGCAGCTTACCGGGACAGGGGAACACTGAAGCTTTCTTT
clone_size: -
cdr3_length: 15
v_call: TRBV7-9
j_call: TRBJ1-1
d_call: TRBD1

cdr3_aa: CASSLAGTNTEAFF
cdr3_nt: TGTGCCAGCAGCTTGGCCGGGACGAACACTGAAGCTTTCTTT
clone_size: -
cdr3_length: 14
v_call: TRBV5-6
j_call: TRBJ1-1
d_call: -

cdr3_aa: CASSATGASGNTIYF
cdr3_nt: TGTGCCAGTAGTGCGACCGGGGCCTCTGGAAACACCATATATTTT
clone_size: -
cdr3_length: 15
v_call: TRBV19
j_call: TRBJ1-3
d_call: -

cdr3_aa: CATELAGGHEQFF
cdr3_nt: TGTGCCACTGAACTAGCGGGGGGGCATGAGCAGTTCTTC
clone_size: -
cdr3_length: 13
v_call: TRBV11-2
j_call: TRBJ2-1
d_call: TRBD2

cdr3_aa: CASSTGRSFGYTF
cdr3_nt: TGTGCCAGCTCAACGGGACGGAGCTTTGGCTACACCTTC
clone_size: -
cdr3_length: 13
v_call: TRBV18
j_call: TRBJ1-2
d_call: -

cdr3_aa: CSAEGTLEQYF
cdr3_nt: TGCAGTGCTGAGGGGACACTCGAGCAGTACTTC
clone_size: -
cdr3_length: 11
v_call: TRBV20-1
j_call: TRBJ2-7
d_call: -

cdr3_aa: CASSMGSGSYEQFF
cdr3_nt: TGTGCCAGTAGTATGGGTAGCGGGAGCTATGAGCAGTTCTTC
clone_size: -
cdr3_length: 14
v_call: TRBV19
j_call: TRBJ2-1
d_call: TRBD2

cdr3_aa: CASSFYNRGLTTEAFF
cdr3_nt: TGCGCCAGCAGCTTCTACAACAGGGGGCTTACCACTGAAGCTTTCTTT
clone_size: -
cdr3_length: 16
v_call: TRBV5-1
j_call: TRBJ1-1
d_call: TRBD1

cdr3_aa: CASSLNPFNTEAFF
cdr3_nt: TGTGCCAGCAGCCTGAACCCGTTTAACACTGAAGCTTTCTTT
clone_size: -
cdr3_length: 14
v_call: TRBV11-1
j_call: TRBJ1-1
d_call: -

cdr3_aa: CASSPVGLAGGPGHEQFF
cdr3_nt: TGTGCCAGCAGCCCCGTCGGACTAGCGGGAGGGCCGGGGCATGAGCAGTTCTTC
clone_size: -
cdr3_length: 18
v_call: TRBV28
j_call: TRBJ2-1
d_call: TRBD2

cdr3_aa: CASFRSGASTDTQYF
cdr3_nt: TGCGCCAGCTTCCGGTCGGGGGCTAGCACAGATACGCAGTATTTT
clone_size: -
cdr3_length: 15
v_call: TRBV5-1
j_call: TRBJ2-3
d_call: -

cdr3_aa: CASSQDLETQYF
cdr3_nt: TGCGCCAGCAGCCAAGATCTGGAGACCCAGTACTTC
clone_size: -
cdr3_length: 12
v_call: TRBV4-1
j_call: TRBJ2-5
d_call: -

cdr3_aa: CASSRDSATNEKLFF
cdr3_nt: TGTGCCAGCAGCCGGGACAGTGCAACTAATGAAAAACTGTTTTTT
clone_size: few
cdr3_length: 15
v_call: TRBV6-2/TRBV6-3
j_call: TRBJ1-4
d_call: TRBD1

cdr3_aa: CASSFGSLGYEQYF
cdr3_nt: TGCGCCAGCAGCTTCGGATCCCTAGGCTACGAGCAGTACTTC
clone_size: once
cdr3_length: 14
v_call: TRBV5-1
j_call: TRBJ2-7
d_call: -

cdr3_aa: CASSVSYGNEKLFF
cdr3_nt: TGTGCCAGCTCAGTCTCTTATGGAAATGAAAAACTGTTTTTT
clone_size: -
cdr3_length: 14
v_call: TRBV18
j_call: TRBJ1-4
d_call: -

cdr3_aa: CASSDRFSYEQYF
cdr3_nt: TGTGCCAGCAGCGATAGGTTCTCCTACGAGCAGTACTTC
clone_size: -
cdr3_length: 13
v_call: TRBV12-3/TRBV12-4
j_call: TRBJ2-7
d_call: -

cdr3_aa: CASSGTSGTGEQYF
cdr3_nt: TGTGCCAGTAGTGGGACTAGCGGGACGGGCGAGCAGTACTTC
clone_size: -
cdr3_length: 14
v_call: TRBV19
j_call: TRBJ2-7
d_call: TRBD2

cdr3_aa: CASSSPLSHYSDGYTF
cdr3_nt: TGCGCCAGCAGCTCCCCGTTGTCCCACTATTCGGATGGCTACACCTTC
clone_size: -
cdr3_length: 16
v_call: TRBV5-1
j_call: TRBJ1-2
d_call: -

cdr3_aa: CASWSSTYEQYF
cdr3_nt: TGTGCCAGCTGGTCTAGTACCTACGAGCAGTACTTC
clone_size: -
cdr3_length: 12
v_call: TRBV6-5
j_call: TRBJ2-7
d_call: -

cdr3_aa: CASSLREGWVFF
cdr3_nt: TGTGCCAGCAGCCTGCGGGAAGGGTGGGTTTTCTTT
clone_size: -
cdr3_length: 12
v_call: TRBV11-3
j_call: TRBJ1-1
d_call: -

cdr3_aa: CASSLGGGRTDTQYF
cdr3_nt: TGTGCCAGCAGCTTAGGCGGGGGGCGCACAGATACGCAGTATTTT
clone_size: -
cdr3_length: 15
v_call: TRBV11-2
j_call: TRBJ2-3
d_call: TRBD2

cdr3_aa: CASSWGQGGNTIYF
cdr3_nt: TGTGCCAGCAGCTGGGGACAGGGCGGAAACACCATATATTTT
clone_size: -
cdr3_length: 14
v_call: TRBV5-4
j_call: TRBJ1-3
d_call: TRBD1

cdr3_aa: CASRTGGGRYSPLHF
cdr3_nt: TGTGCCAGCAGGACGGGAGGGGGGAGGTATTCACCCCTCCACTTT
clone_size: -
cdr3_length: 15
v_call: TRBV2
j_call: TRBJ1-6
d_call: -

cdr3_aa: CATINQRGWYYEQYF
cdr3_nt: TGTGCCACCATCAACCAGCGGGGCTGGTACTACGAGCAGTACTTC
clone_size: -
cdr3_length: 15
v_call: TRBV3-1/TRBV3-2
j_call: TRBJ2-7
d_call: TRBD2

cdr3_aa: CASDAGERVAFF
cdr3_nt: TGTGCCAGCGACGCGGGGGAGAGAGTGGCTTTCTTT
clone_size: -
cdr3_length: 12
v_call: TRBV2
j_call: TRBJ1-1
d_call: -

cdr3_aa: CSASLAAPGGNQPQHF
cdr3_nt: TGCAGTGCTAGTCTCGCCGCCCCGGGGGGCAATCAGCCCCAGCATTTT
clone_size: -
cdr3_length: 16
v_call: TRBV20-1
j_call: TRBJ1-5
d_call: -

cdr3_aa: CASTPRRAGGDTQYF
cdr3_nt: TGTGCCAGCACCCCCAGGCGAGCGGGAGGAGATACGCAGTATTTT
clone_size: once
cdr3_length: 15
v_call: TRBV9
j_call: TRBJ2-3
d_call: TRBD2

cdr3_aa: CASSETRNTGELFF
cdr3_nt: TGCGCCAGCAGTGAGACTAGAAACACCGGGGAGCTGTTTTTT
clone_size: -
cdr3_length: 14
v_call: TRBV10-1
j_call: TRBJ2-2
d_call: -

cdr3_aa: CASEGLTEEQFF
cdr3_nt: TGTGCCAGTGAGGGCCTGACAGAAGAGCAGTTCTTC
clone_size: -
cdr3_length: 12
v_call: TRBV19
j_call: TRBJ2-1
d_call: -

cdr3_aa: CASSVGSRFGAMDGYTF
cdr3_nt: TGTGCCAGCAGCGTAGGGTCCAGGTTCGGCGCTATGGATGGCTACACCTTC
clone_size: -
cdr3_length: 17
v_call: TRBV9
j_call: TRBJ1-2
d_call: -

cdr3_aa: CASSHGPPDEQFF
cdr3_nt: TGTGCCAGCAGCCACGGACCCCCCGATGAGCAGTTCTTC
clone_size: -
cdr3_length: 13
v_call: TRBV7-9
j_call: TRBJ2-1
d_call: -

cdr3_aa: CASSLGPDLAYEQYF
cdr3_nt: TGTGCCAGCAGCTTAGGACCGGATCTCGCCTACGAGCAGTACTTC
clone_size: -
cdr3_length: 15
v_call: TRBV11-2
j_call: TRBJ2-7
d_call: -

cdr3_aa: CASSTKVRTDTQYF
cdr3_nt: TGTGCCAGCAGCACGAAAGTCCGCACAGATACGCAGTATTTT
clone_size: -
cdr3_length: 14
v_call: TRBV5-5
j_call: TRBJ2-3
d_call: -

cdr3_aa: CASSQVSSGGASEQFF
cdr3_nt: TGCGCCAGCAGCCAAGTTTCTAGTGGGGGGGCATCTGAGCAGTTCTTC
clone_size: -
cdr3_length: 16
v_call: TRBV4-1
j_call: TRBJ2-1
d_call: -

cdr3_aa: CASGLVSSYEKLFF
cdr3_nt: TGTGCTAGTGGTTTGGTATCCAGTTATGAAAAACTGTTTTTT
clone_size: -
cdr3_length: 14
v_call: TRBV12-5
j_call: TRBJ1-4
d_call: -

cdr3_aa: CASSLSGERGNTIYF
cdr3_nt: TGTGCCAGCAGCTTGAGCGGGGAGAGGGGAAACACCATATATTTT
clone_size: -
cdr3_length: 15
v_call: TRBV5-6
j_call: TRBJ1-3
d_call: -

cdr3_aa: CASSLGGGSYEQYF
cdr3_nt: TGTGCCAGCAGCTTAGGAGGAGGGTCCTACGAGCAGTACTTC
clone_size: -
cdr3_length: 14
v_call: TRBV7-2
j_call: TRBJ2-7
d_call: -